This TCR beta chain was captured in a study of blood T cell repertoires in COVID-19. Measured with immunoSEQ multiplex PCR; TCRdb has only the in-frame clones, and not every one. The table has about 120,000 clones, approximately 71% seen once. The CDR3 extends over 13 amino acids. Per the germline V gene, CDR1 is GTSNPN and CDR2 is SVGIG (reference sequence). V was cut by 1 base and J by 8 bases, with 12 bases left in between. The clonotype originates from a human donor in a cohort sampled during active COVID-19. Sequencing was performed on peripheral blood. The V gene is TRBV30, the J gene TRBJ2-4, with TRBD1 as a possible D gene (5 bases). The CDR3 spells CAWSEGRRDIQYF. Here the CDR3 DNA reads TGTGCCTGGAGTGAGGGGCGTAGGGACATTCAGTACTTC.